The rows below give T cell receptor beta chains drawn from one sample of a study of shared clonotypes between healthy human individuals. Some clones are missing from TCRdb's copy, which holds only in-frame ones; the method was immunoSEQ multiplex PCR. The sample includes about 2.3 million clones, 92% of them seen just once. The sample was naive CD4+ T cells from PBMCs. Receptors originate from a man between 18 and 35 years old in good health. Some clones in this sample may be carry-over from other donors' samples. CDR3s include the opening cysteine and the closing phenylalanine or tryptophan. Fields, in order: D gene, J gene, V gene, clone size, CDR3 DNA, CDR3 protein. The D gene is left open where the match is weak. Clone sizes are given selectively: once, few, many, or a class where the clone is expanded.

d_call: -
j_call: TRBJ2-7
v_call: TRBV7-8
clone_size: -
cdr3_nt: TGTGCCAGCAGCCCTATAGTCGGAGTCCAAGAGCAGTACTTC
cdr3_aa: CASSPIVGVQEQYF

d_call: -
j_call: TRBJ2-3
v_call: TRBV14
clone_size: -
cdr3_nt: TGTGCCAGCAGCCAACAAGGGACAGATACGCAGTATTTT
cdr3_aa: CASSQQGTDTQYF

d_call: -
j_call: TRBJ1-1
v_call: TRBV5-4
clone_size: -
cdr3_nt: TGTGCCAGCAGCCCATGGGCCTCACGGGCTGAAGCTTTCTTT
cdr3_aa: CASSPWASRAEAFF

d_call: -
j_call: TRBJ1-4
v_call: TRBV12-5
clone_size: -
cdr3_nt: TGTGCTAGTGGTTCCCCCGGGGGAAAACTGTTTTTT
cdr3_aa: CASGSPGGKLFF

d_call: -
j_call: TRBJ2-7
v_call: TRBV28
clone_size: -
cdr3_nt: TGTGCCAGCAGTTTACGGCAGGGCACCTACGAGCAGTACTTC
cdr3_aa: CASSLRQGTYEQYF

d_call: -
j_call: TRBJ2-7
v_call: TRBV28
clone_size: -
cdr3_nt: TGTGCCAGTACAGGAGACGGTCGGGAGGAGCAGTACTTC
cdr3_aa: CASTGDGREEQYF

d_call: TRBD2
j_call: TRBJ2-1
v_call: TRBV7-3
clone_size: -
cdr3_nt: TGTGCCAGCAGCCCCGGGAGGGCCAATAGGAATGAGCAGTTCTTC
cdr3_aa: CASSPGRANRNEQFF

d_call: -
j_call: TRBJ1-3
v_call: TRBV4-2
clone_size: -
cdr3_nt: TGTGCCAGCAGCCCTCGGGTCCCCCGCCACTCTGGAAACACCATATATTTT
cdr3_aa: CASSPRVPRHSGNTIYF

d_call: TRBD2
j_call: TRBJ2-3
v_call: TRBV9
clone_size: -
cdr3_nt: TGTGCCAGCAGCGCACTAGCGGGAGAACGAACGGGAGCAGATACGCAGTATTTT
cdr3_aa: CASSALAGERTGADTQYF

d_call: TRBD1
j_call: TRBJ1-5
v_call: TRBV10-3
clone_size: -
cdr3_nt: TGTGCCACCTTAGGACAGGGGAACAATCAGCCCCAGCATTTT
cdr3_aa: CATLGQGNNQPQHF

d_call: -
j_call: TRBJ1-2
v_call: TRBV2
clone_size: once
cdr3_nt: TGTGCCAGCAGTGACCCGACAGGTTATTATGGCTACACCTTC
cdr3_aa: CASSDPTGYYGYTF

d_call: -
j_call: TRBJ2-7
v_call: TRBV11-2
clone_size: -
cdr3_nt: TGTGCCAGCAGCATCACCACACCGTCCTACGAGCAGTACTTC
cdr3_aa: CASSITTPSYEQYF

d_call: -
j_call: TRBJ2-1
v_call: TRBV7-3
clone_size: -
cdr3_nt: TGTGCCAGCAGCTTAGTGGGGACACCTTACAATGAGCAGTTCTTC
cdr3_aa: CASSLVGTPYNEQFF

d_call: TRBD2
j_call: TRBJ2-1
v_call: TRBV5-4
clone_size: few
cdr3_nt: TGTGCCAGCAGCCCAGGGGGTAGCGGGAGCAATGAGCAGTTCTTC
cdr3_aa: CASSPGGSGSNEQFF

d_call: -
j_call: TRBJ2-7
v_call: TRBV19
clone_size: once
cdr3_nt: TGTGCCAGTAGTATAGAAAGGGGACAAACGTCCTACGAGCAGTACTTC
cdr3_aa: CASSIERGQTSYEQYF

d_call: TRBD2
j_call: TRBJ2-7
v_call: TRBV5-1
clone_size: once
cdr3_nt: TGCGCCAGCAGCCCCCGACCTAGCGGGAACGGGTCCTACGAGCAGTACTTC
cdr3_aa: CASSPRPSGNGSYEQYF

d_call: -
j_call: TRBJ2-1
v_call: TRBV19
clone_size: -
cdr3_nt: TGTGCCAGTAGTATCTCAGAGAGTCAGTTCTTC
cdr3_aa: CASSISESQFF

d_call: TRBD1
j_call: TRBJ1-5
v_call: TRBV15
clone_size: -
cdr3_nt: TGTGCCACCAGCAGAGGGACAGGGGGAAATCAGCCCCAGCATTTT
cdr3_aa: CATSRGTGGNQPQHF

d_call: -
j_call: TRBJ2-3
v_call: TRBV28
clone_size: once
cdr3_nt: TGTGCCAGCACGCTAGGGGGCACAGATACGCAGTATTTT
cdr3_aa: CASTLGGTDTQYF

d_call: -
j_call: TRBJ2-2
v_call: TRBV10-3
clone_size: few
cdr3_nt: TGTGCCATCAGTGAGGGGACCGGGGAGCTGTTTTTT
cdr3_aa: CAISEGTGELFF

d_call: -
j_call: TRBJ1-5
v_call: TRBV2
clone_size: -
cdr3_nt: TGTGCCAGCAGTGGGCGTCGCGGGGATGATCAGCCCCAGCATTTT
cdr3_aa: CASSGRRGDDQPQHF

d_call: -
j_call: TRBJ2-1
v_call: TRBV7-2
clone_size: -
cdr3_nt: TGTGCCAGCAGCTCAGACCGGGGATCCTACAATGAGCAGTTCTTC
cdr3_aa: CASSSDRGSYNEQFF

d_call: TRBD2
j_call: TRBJ2-1
v_call: TRBV5-1
clone_size: -
cdr3_nt: TGCGCCAGCAGCTTGGAAGGGAGGGGTGAGCAGTTCTTC
cdr3_aa: CASSLEGRGEQFF

d_call: -
j_call: TRBJ1-1
v_call: TRBV11-2
clone_size: -
cdr3_nt: TGTGCCAGCAGCTCAATACAGGGCCGGACCACTGAAGCTTTCTTT
cdr3_aa: CASSSIQGRTTEAFF

d_call: -
j_call: TRBJ1-5
v_call: TRBV28
clone_size: -
cdr3_nt: TGTGCCAGCAGCGTTCTGTTGGCAGCTGCTCAGCCCCAGCATTTT
cdr3_aa: CASSVLLAAAQPQHF

d_call: -
j_call: TRBJ2-1
v_call: TRBV28
clone_size: -
cdr3_nt: TGTGCCAGCAGTTTAGGAGGCAATGAGCAGTTCTTC
cdr3_aa: CASSLGGNEQFF

d_call: TRBD2
j_call: TRBJ2-1
v_call: TRBV7-2
clone_size: -
cdr3_nt: TGTGCCAGCAGCTTAGGGGGCCTAGCGGTCTACAATGAGCAGTTCTTC
cdr3_aa: CASSLGGLAVYNEQFF

d_call: TRBD2
j_call: TRBJ2-3
v_call: TRBV4-2
clone_size: -
cdr3_nt: TGTGCCAGCAGCCAAGGGACTAGCTCGGCCCTAGATACGCAGTATTTT
cdr3_aa: CASSQGTSSALDTQYF

d_call: -
j_call: TRBJ2-2
v_call: TRBV19
clone_size: -
cdr3_nt: TGTGCCAGTAGTATACAGAGTAACACCGGGGAGCTGTTTTTT
cdr3_aa: CASSIQSNTGELFF

d_call: -
j_call: TRBJ2-7
v_call: TRBV2
clone_size: -
cdr3_nt: TGTGCCAGCAGCACAGCTGGATCCTACGAGCAGTACTTC
cdr3_aa: CASSTAGSYEQYF

d_call: -
j_call: TRBJ1-2
v_call: TRBV19
clone_size: -
cdr3_nt: TGTGCCACCGAGAACGGGGGACTACTCCCTATGAACTATGGCTACACCTTC
cdr3_aa: CATENGGLLPMNYGYTF

d_call: -
j_call: TRBJ2-7
v_call: TRBV18
clone_size: -
cdr3_nt: TGTGCCAGCTCAGCAGCCGGGACTCCGATTGGCTACGAGCAGTACTTC
cdr3_aa: CASSAAGTPIGYEQYF

d_call: -
j_call: TRBJ2-5
v_call: TRBV18
clone_size: -
cdr3_nt: TGTGCCAGCTCACCACCGTCCGGGGGCAGTCGGGAGACCCAGTACTTC
cdr3_aa: CASSPPSGGSRETQYF

d_call: -
j_call: TRBJ2-3
v_call: TRBV10-1
clone_size: -
cdr3_nt: TGCGCCAGCAGTGGGGATAGGGGACAACCTTCAGATACGCAGTATTTT
cdr3_aa: CASSGDRGQPSDTQYF

d_call: TRBD2
j_call: TRBJ2-1
v_call: TRBV10-1
clone_size: -
cdr3_nt: TGCGCCAGCAGTGAGACACCGGGACTAGCGGGAAGGGGTGAGCAGTTCTTC
cdr3_aa: CASSETPGLAGRGEQFF

d_call: -
j_call: TRBJ2-2
v_call: TRBV5-1
clone_size: -
cdr3_nt: TGCGCCAGCAGCTTGGAGCGTCCGAACACCGGGGAGCTGTTTTTT
cdr3_aa: CASSLERPNTGELFF

d_call: -
j_call: TRBJ1-2
v_call: TRBV2
clone_size: -
cdr3_nt: TGTGCCAGCAGACGCTCGGGGTATGGCTACACCTTC
cdr3_aa: CASRRSGYGYTF

d_call: -
j_call: TRBJ2-3
v_call: TRBV6-5
clone_size: -
cdr3_nt: TGTGCCAGCAGTTCCAGTGGGGGTACGCAGTATTTT
cdr3_aa: CASSSSGGTQYF

d_call: -
j_call: TRBJ1-1
v_call: TRBV6-5
clone_size: -
cdr3_nt: TGTGCCAGCATTTCAGGCGGGGGGGTCGACACTGAAGCTTTCTTT
cdr3_aa: CASISGGGVDTEAFF

d_call: TRBD2
j_call: TRBJ2-7
v_call: TRBV27
clone_size: few
cdr3_nt: TGTGCCAGCAGTGGAGGACTAGCGACGAGCTCCTACGAGCAGTACTTC
cdr3_aa: CASSGGLATSSYEQYF

d_call: -
j_call: TRBJ2-5
v_call: TRBV6-5
clone_size: -
cdr3_nt: TGTGCCAGCAGTTCCCTTAGTCACCAAGAGACCCAGTACTTC
cdr3_aa: CASSSLSHQETQYF

d_call: -
j_call: TRBJ1-6
v_call: TRBV11-2
clone_size: -
cdr3_nt: TGTGCCAGCAGCTTAGATGGGGGGGATGGGTATTCACCCCTCCACTTT
cdr3_aa: CASSLDGGDGYSPLHF

d_call: -
j_call: TRBJ1-6
v_call: TRBV6-5
clone_size: -
cdr3_nt: TGTGCCAGCAGTCGAACAGGGTGGAATTCACCCCTCCACTTT
cdr3_aa: CASSRTGWNSPLHF

d_call: -
j_call: TRBJ2-5
v_call: TRBV11-2
clone_size: -
cdr3_nt: TGTGCCAGCAGCCTATCTAGCCAGACCCAGTACTTC
cdr3_aa: CASSLSSQTQYF

d_call: TRBD2
j_call: TRBJ2-3
v_call: TRBV5-1
clone_size: once
cdr3_nt: TGCGCCAGCAGACCTAGCGGGAGCCCTAGCACAGATACGCAGTATTTT
cdr3_aa: CASRPSGSPSTDTQYF

d_call: -
j_call: TRBJ2-1
v_call: TRBV11-3
clone_size: -
cdr3_nt: TGTGCCAGCAGCTTAGCTTTATTCGGGGCCCCTTCCTACAATGAGCAGTTCTTC
cdr3_aa: CASSLALFGAPSYNEQFF

d_call: TRBD2
j_call: TRBJ2-7
v_call: TRBV27
clone_size: -
cdr3_nt: TGTGCCAGCAGTTCAGCCTCACTAAGCGGGAGATCCGAGCAGTACTTC
cdr3_aa: CASSSASLSGRSEQYF

d_call: TRBD2
j_call: TRBJ2-7
v_call: TRBV25-1
clone_size: -
cdr3_nt: TGTGCCAGCAGTGAATGGGGTAGCGGGACCTCCTACGAGCAGTACTTC
cdr3_aa: CASSEWGSGTSYEQYF

d_call: -
j_call: TRBJ1-4
v_call: TRBV28
clone_size: -
cdr3_nt: TGTGCCAGCAGCTCCTACGGGGACTTTAATGAAAAACTGTTTTTT
cdr3_aa: CASSSYGDFNEKLFF

d_call: TRBD1
j_call: TRBJ2-2
v_call: TRBV7-3
clone_size: once
cdr3_nt: TGTGCCAGCAGCTCCGGGACAGTAACCGGGGAGCTGTTTTTT
cdr3_aa: CASSSGTVTGELFF

d_call: -
j_call: TRBJ2-3
v_call: TRBV7-9
clone_size: once
cdr3_nt: TGTGCCAGCAGCTTACGAGGACGATTGGACACAGATACGCAGTATTTT
cdr3_aa: CASSLRGRLDTDTQYF

d_call: -
j_call: TRBJ1-2
v_call: TRBV2
clone_size: -
cdr3_nt: TGTGCCAGCAGGCTGTCAGCCTATGGCTACACCTTC
cdr3_aa: CASRLSAYGYTF

d_call: TRBD1
j_call: TRBJ1-4
v_call: TRBV7-2
clone_size: -
cdr3_nt: TGTGCCAGCAGCTCGGACAGGGTGGCTAATGAAAAACTGTTTTTT
cdr3_aa: CASSSDRVANEKLFF

d_call: TRBD2
j_call: TRBJ2-1
v_call: TRBV18
clone_size: -
cdr3_nt: TGTGCCAGCTCACCAGGGACTAGCGGGGCCAACAATGAGCAGTTCTTC
cdr3_aa: CASSPGTSGANNEQFF

d_call: -
j_call: TRBJ2-1
v_call: TRBV11-1
clone_size: -
cdr3_nt: TGTGCCAGCAGTTTAGGTGTGCCCAATGAGCAGTTCTTC
cdr3_aa: CASSLGVPNEQFF

d_call: TRBD2
j_call: TRBJ2-5
v_call: TRBV27
clone_size: -
cdr3_nt: TGTGCCAGCAGTAACCGGGAGGGCCTTAAGGAGACCCAGTACTTC
cdr3_aa: CASSNREGLKETQYF

d_call: -
j_call: TRBJ1-1
v_call: TRBV27
clone_size: -
cdr3_nt: TGTGCCAGCAGTTTTAGTGGGGACACTGAAGCTTTCTTT
cdr3_aa: CASSFSGDTEAFF